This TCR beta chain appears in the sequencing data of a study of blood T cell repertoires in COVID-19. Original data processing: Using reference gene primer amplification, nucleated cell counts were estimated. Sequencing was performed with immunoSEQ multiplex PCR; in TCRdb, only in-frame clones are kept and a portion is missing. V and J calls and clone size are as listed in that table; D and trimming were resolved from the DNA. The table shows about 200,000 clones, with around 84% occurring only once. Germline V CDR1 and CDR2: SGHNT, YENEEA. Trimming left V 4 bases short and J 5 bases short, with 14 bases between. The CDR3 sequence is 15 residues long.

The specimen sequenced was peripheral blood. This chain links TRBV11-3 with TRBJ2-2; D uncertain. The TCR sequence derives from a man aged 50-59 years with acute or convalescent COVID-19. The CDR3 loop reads CASSSAPPGTGELFF. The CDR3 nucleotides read TGTGCCAGCAGCTCAGCCCCTCCAGGTACCGGGGAGCTGTTTTTT.